This TCR beta chain derives from a study of cytomegalovirus exposure and HLA in healthy donors. About the research overall: Just over 80% of some 390 genotyped donors fell in the Caucasian-associated ancestry cluster.

V was pared by 3 bases and J by 3 bases, with 11 bases of the junction left unmatched. CDR1 is KGHSH, CDR2 LQKENI, per germline. The CDR3 spans 17 residues. 60 Vbeta and 13 Jbeta primers were used in PCR. In the original processing: In a later analysis, 10 million to 11 million of 60 million to 80 million unique beta chains occurred in at least two donors. This table comes from immunoSEQ multiplex PCR, and its TCRdb copy is limited to in-frame clones, with some not included. The V and J calls and the clone size are those of that table, but D and trimming were determined from the DNA. The sample holds 220,000 or so clones. Concerning this clone: No antigen is known for it.

Overall study findings and caveats: Follow-up analysis later connected one missense variant in DCLRE1C with trimming of TCR beta V- and J-genes. The authors listed some 150 TCR beta chains as cytomegalovirus-associated.

This receptor was obtained from a girl aged 2 to 10 in good health and CMV-seropositive. The chain carries TRBV18 and TRBJ2-3, with 8 positions matching TRBD1. Sequenced: PBMCs. The CDR3 coding sequence is TGTGCCAGCTCACCGAGAATAACAGGGGGATTTACAGATACGCAGTATTTT. Protein product: CASSPRITGGFTDTQYF.